Listed below are T cell receptor beta chains from one sample, sequenced in a study of blood T cell repertoires in COVID-19. This table comes from immunoSEQ multiplex PCR, and its TCRdb copy is limited to in-frame clones, with some not included. This sample carries about 12,000 clones, around 70% of them seen once, and the ten largest clones take 10%. The sample was peripheral blood. These receptors were obtained from a man in his 60s with COVID-19, enrolled during active disease. CDR3s include the opening cysteine and the closing phenylalanine or tryptophan. The order of the fields is D gene, clone size, V gene, J gene, CDR3 DNA, CDR3 protein. D genes are given only for firm matches. The size of a clone is reported for some rows only, either as once, few or many, or as a class for expanded clones.

D gene: -
clone size: medium-sized
V gene: TRBV30
J gene: TRBJ1-2
CDR3 DNA: TGTGCCTGGAGTGTGCAGGACACGACGTTGCTCCTCTATGGCTACACCTTC
CDR3 protein: CAWSVQDTTLLLYGYTF

D gene: TRBD2
clone size: -
V gene: TRBV14
J gene: TRBJ2-1
CDR3 DNA: TGTGCCAGCAGCCCGCCCGGGATAGCGGGATCATATGAGCAGTTCTTC
CDR3 protein: CASSPPGIAGSYEQFF

D gene: -
clone size: -
V gene: TRBV28
J gene: TRBJ1-4
CDR3 DNA: TGTGCCAGCAGTCCGGCCGGACAGACCGAAAATGAAAAACTGTTTTTT
CDR3 protein: CASSPAGQTENEKLFF

D gene: TRBD1
clone size: few
V gene: TRBV5-4
J gene: TRBJ2-5
CDR3 DNA: TGTGCCAGCAGCACGGGACAGGGTAAAGAGACCCAGTACTTC
CDR3 protein: CASSTGQGKETQYF

D gene: -
clone size: -
V gene: TRBV5-1
J gene: TRBJ2-7
CDR3 DNA: TGCGCCAGCAGCTCTCCCCGGGGGTCGAGCTCCTACGAGCAGTACTTC
CDR3 protein: CASSSPRGSSSYEQYF

D gene: TRBD2
clone size: -
V gene: TRBV30
J gene: TRBJ2-1
CDR3 DNA: TGTGCCTGGAGTGTAGGGCTAGCGGGAAGAGATGAGCAGTTCTTC
CDR3 protein: CAWSVGLAGRDEQFF

D gene: TRBD1
clone size: -
V gene: TRBV6-2/TRBV6-3
J gene: TRBJ2-1
CDR3 DNA: TGTGCCAGCAGTTACTCCAACAGGGGTCGGCTCTTC
CDR3 protein: CASSYSNRGRLF

D gene: TRBD1
clone size: few
V gene: TRBV6-4
J gene: TRBJ1-5
CDR3 DNA: TGTGCCAGCAGCAGGGACAGGGCCTACAAACAGCCCCAGCATTTT
CDR3 protein: CASSRDRAYKQPQHF

D gene: -
clone size: -
V gene: TRBV9
J gene: TRBJ1-3
CDR3 DNA: TGTGCCAGCAGCGCCGGAGGGTATGGAAACACCATATATTTT
CDR3 protein: CASSAGGYGNTIYF

D gene: TRBD1
clone size: -
V gene: TRBV30
J gene: TRBJ2-4
CDR3 DNA: TGTGCCTGGAGGGACAGGGGAGCCAAAAACATTCAGTACTTC
CDR3 protein: CAWRDRGAKNIQYF

D gene: -
clone size: once
V gene: TRBV2
J gene: TRBJ1-1
CDR3 DNA: TGTGCCAGCAGCGTACAAAGGGGTAACACTGAAGCTTTCTTT
CDR3 protein: CASSVQRGNTEAFF

D gene: -
clone size: -
V gene: TRBV29-1
J gene: TRBJ2-7
CDR3 DNA: TGCAGCGTAGGACATCTCTACGAGCAGTACTTC
CDR3 protein: CSVGHLYEQYF

D gene: TRBD1
clone size: few
V gene: TRBV6-5
J gene: TRBJ1-2
CDR3 DNA: TGTGCCAGCAGTTACCTGACAGGGGGCCTTAACTATGGCTACACCTTC
CDR3 protein: CASSYLTGGLNYGYTF

D gene: TRBD2
clone size: -
V gene: TRBV11-1
J gene: TRBJ2-1
CDR3 DNA: TGTGCCAGCAGCGGAAACATAGCGGGAGGTGTGCAGTTCTTC
CDR3 protein: CASSGNIAGGVQFF

D gene: TRBD2
clone size: -
V gene: TRBV7-2
J gene: TRBJ2-7
CDR3 DNA: TGTGCCAGCAGCTGGACTAGCGGGGGGGGTGAGCAGTACTTC
CDR3 protein: CASSWTSGGGEQYF

D gene: -
clone size: -
V gene: TRBV5-1
J gene: TRBJ2-3
CDR3 DNA: TGCGCCAGCAGCTACAGGGACACAGATACGCAGTATTTT
CDR3 protein: CASSYRDTDTQYF

D gene: TRBD2
clone size: -
V gene: TRBV7-2
J gene: TRBJ2-1
CDR3 DNA: TGTGCCAGCAGCTCTAGCGGGAGTATATACAATGAGCAGTTCTTC
CDR3 protein: CASSSSGSIYNEQFF

D gene: -
clone size: -
V gene: TRBV30
J gene: TRBJ2-1
CDR3 DNA: TGTGCCTGGAGTGTACTGTACAATGAGCAGTTCTTC
CDR3 protein: CAWSVLYNEQFF

D gene: -
clone size: -
V gene: TRBV5-5
J gene: TRBJ2-3
CDR3 DNA: TGTGCCAGCCGATGGGCAGGGAGCACAGATACGCAGTATTTT
CDR3 protein: CASRWAGSTDTQYF

D gene: TRBD2
clone size: -
V gene: TRBV4-2
J gene: TRBJ2-1
CDR3 DNA: TGTGCCAGCAGCGAAACCACTAGCGGGGGAGCAGGTCTAGCGGAGTTCTTC
CDR3 protein: CASSETTSGGAGLAEFF

D gene: -
clone size: few
V gene: TRBV2
J gene: TRBJ2-7
CDR3 DNA: TGTGCCAGCCAGACTGTGAGGACAGCACTCTACGAGCAGTACTTC
CDR3 protein: CASQTVRTALYEQYF

D gene: -
clone size: -
V gene: TRBV19
J gene: TRBJ1-4
CDR3 DNA: TGTGCCAGTAGTATTTCGGTCATCGCTAATGAAAAACTGTTTTTT
CDR3 protein: CASSISVIANEKLFF

D gene: -
clone size: -
V gene: TRBV29-1
J gene: TRBJ1-1
CDR3 DNA: TGCAGCGTTGCTACCGGGGGTGCTGAAGCTTTCTTT
CDR3 protein: CSVATGGAEAFF

D gene: -
clone size: -
V gene: TRBV12-3/TRBV12-4
J gene: TRBJ2-7
CDR3 DNA: TGTGCGGCTTCTAGGGGAAGCGAGCAGTACTTC
CDR3 protein: CAASRGSEQYF

D gene: -
clone size: -
V gene: TRBV6-5
J gene: TRBJ2-5
CDR3 DNA: TGTGCCAGCAGTTACTTGCAGGGGATTAGGGAGACCCAGTACTTC
CDR3 protein: CASSYLQGIRETQYF

D gene: TRBD1
clone size: -
V gene: TRBV6-6
J gene: TRBJ1-6
CDR3 DNA: TGTGCCAGCAGTACCACGACAGGGGGCGGTGGATCACCCCTCCACTTT
CDR3 protein: CASSTTTGGGGSPLHF